This is a list of T cell receptor beta chains from one sample in a study of OX40 agonist ivuxolimab in advanced cancers. Using immunoSEQ multiplex PCR, the repertoire was profiled, and TCRdb retains in-frame clones only, with some absent. In the table there are 150,000 to 180,000 clones, approximately 94% of which are singletons. Sequencing was performed on CD4+ or CD8+ T cells sorted from blood, taken in a trial of the OX40 agonist ivuxolimab. These TCRs come from an adult with an advanced solid tumor such as melanoma, head and neck, liver or kidney cancer. Each CDR3 is given with its conserved first and last residue. The D gene is left open where the match is weak. For some rows the clone size is stated as once, few or many, or as a class when expanded; others skip it.

v_gene	abundance	j_gene	d_gene	CDR3aa	CDR3nt
TRBV9	NA	TRBJ2-7	TRBD2	CASSVGGIAGGPRLEQYF	TGTGCCAGCAGCGTAGGGGGGATAGCGGGAGGGCCCCGGTTGGAGCAGTACTTC
TRBV6-5	NA	TRBJ1-4	NA	CASSYRKGNEKLFF	TGTGCCAGCAGTTATCGGAAGGGGAATGAAAAACTGTTTTTT
TRBV7-2	few	TRBJ2-1	NA	CASSFTNREQFF	TGTGCCAGCAGCTTCACAAACAGGGAGCAGTTCTTC
TRBV2	NA	TRBJ1-5	TRBD1	CASSGRFGTGLQPQHF	TGTGCCAGCAGCGGACGCTTCGGGACAGGACTTCAGCCCCAGCATTTT
TRBV5-4	NA	TRBJ2-5	NA	CASSPAPLSRGETQYF	TGTGCCAGCAGCCCCGCGCCCTTAAGTAGGGGAGAGACCCAGTACTTC
TRBV10-1	NA	TRBJ1-1	NA	CASSEGPGGRTEAFF	TGCGCCAGCAGTGAGGGTCCTGGGGGTCGGACTGAAGCTTTCTTT
TRBV7-6	NA	TRBJ2-7	TRBD2	CASSLSGAGEQYF	TGTGCCAGCAGCTTAAGCGGGGCGGGGGAGCAGTACTTC
TRBV5-1	NA	TRBJ1-4	TRBD1	CASSSWTGKGEKLFF	TGCGCCAGCAGCTCCTGGACAGGGAAAGGTGAAAAACTGTTTTTT
TRBV5-1	once	TRBJ2-1	NA	CASSLVLSDNEQFF	TGCGCCAGCAGCTTGGTTCTCTCCGACAATGAGCAGTTCTTC
TRBV7-3	NA	TRBJ2-5	TRBD2	CASSATSGQETQYF	TGTGCCAGCAGCGCTACTAGCGGCCAAGAGACCCAGTACTTC
TRBV27	NA	TRBJ2-1	TRBD2	CASRRRGGRAEYNEQFF	TGTGCCAGCAGGCGGCGGGGCGGGAGGGCCGAGTACAATGAGCAGTTCTTC
TRBV28	NA	TRBJ1-6	TRBD1	CASMGTVGGELLHF	TGTGCCAGCATGGGGACAGTTGGAGGGGAATTGCTCCACTTT
TRBV7-2	NA	TRBJ2-7	NA	CASSTHRDSYEQYF	TGTGCCAGCAGCACACACAGGGACTCCTACGAGCAGTACTTC
TRBV25-1	NA	TRBJ1-2	NA	CASSEGRRAYGYTF	TGTGCCAGCAGTGAAGGCAGGCGGGCCTATGGCTACACCTTC
TRBV7-8	once	TRBJ1-6	TRBD1	CASSPAFRTGVNSPLHF	TGTGCCAGCAGCCCCGCCTTCAGGACAGGGGTGAATTCACCCCTCCACTTT
TRBV28	NA	TRBJ1-5	NA	CASRPEGYSNQPQHF	TGTGCCAGCAGGCCTGAGGGTTATAGCAATCAGCCCCAGCATTTT
TRBV5-1	NA	TRBJ1-4	TRBD1	CASSLGQASNEKLFF	TGCGCCAGCAGCCTAGGACAGGCTTCTAATGAAAAACTGTTTTTT
TRBV7-2	once	TRBJ2-7	NA	CASSPRAYYEQYF	TGTGCCAGCAGCCCTCGGGCCTACTACGAGCAGTACTTC
TRBV5-8	NA	TRBJ2-7	TRBD2	CASSRRGTDEQYF	TGTGCCAGCAGCCGGCGGGGGACCGACGAGCAGTACTTC
TRBV2	NA	TRBJ2-7	TRBD2	CASSRTSGAPLAYEQYF	TGTGCCAGCAGCCGGACTAGCGGGGCCCCACTTGCCTACGAGCAGTACTTC
TRBV9	NA	TRBJ1-2	NA	CASSIGRGGYTF	TGTGCCAGCAGCATTGGACGGGGTGGCTACACCTTC
TRBV5-4	NA	TRBJ1-1	NA	CASSAVGSGVRASTEAFF	TGTGCCAGCAGCGCGGTCGGGTCCGGCGTAAGGGCGTCTACTGAAGCTTTCTTT
TRBV5-4	NA	TRBJ1-2	TRBD1	CASSRTTGNYGYTF	TGTGCCAGCAGCAGAACGACAGGGAACTATGGCTACACCTTC
TRBV21-1	NA	TRBJ1-3	NA	CASLKRQRDGNTIYF	TGTGCCAGCTTAAAAAGGCAAAGGGATGGTAACACCATATATTTT
TRBV7-2	once	TRBJ1-2	NA	CASIPGWGGGYTF	TGTGCCAGCATCCCCGGGTGGGGTGGGGGCTACACCTTC
TRBV27	NA	TRBJ2-7	TRBD1	CASSSKGLGTGTELYEQYF	TGTGCCAGCAGTTCTAAGGGCCTAGGGACAGGGACGGAATTGTACGAGCAGTACTTC